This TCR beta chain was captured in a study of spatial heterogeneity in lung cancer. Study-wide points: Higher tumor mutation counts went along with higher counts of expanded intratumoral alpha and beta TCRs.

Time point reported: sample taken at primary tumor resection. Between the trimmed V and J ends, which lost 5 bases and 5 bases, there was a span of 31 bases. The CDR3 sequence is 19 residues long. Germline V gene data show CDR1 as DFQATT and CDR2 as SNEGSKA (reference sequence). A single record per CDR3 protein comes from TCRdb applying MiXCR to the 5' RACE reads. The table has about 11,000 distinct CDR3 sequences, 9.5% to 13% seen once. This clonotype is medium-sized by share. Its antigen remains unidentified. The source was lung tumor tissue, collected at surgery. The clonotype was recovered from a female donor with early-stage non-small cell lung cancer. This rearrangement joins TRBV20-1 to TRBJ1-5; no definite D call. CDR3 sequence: CSASPGPRRIGTVYQPQHF. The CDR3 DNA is TGCAGTGCTTCCCCCGGGCCCAGGAGGATTGGAACCGTCTATCAGCCCCAGCATTTT.